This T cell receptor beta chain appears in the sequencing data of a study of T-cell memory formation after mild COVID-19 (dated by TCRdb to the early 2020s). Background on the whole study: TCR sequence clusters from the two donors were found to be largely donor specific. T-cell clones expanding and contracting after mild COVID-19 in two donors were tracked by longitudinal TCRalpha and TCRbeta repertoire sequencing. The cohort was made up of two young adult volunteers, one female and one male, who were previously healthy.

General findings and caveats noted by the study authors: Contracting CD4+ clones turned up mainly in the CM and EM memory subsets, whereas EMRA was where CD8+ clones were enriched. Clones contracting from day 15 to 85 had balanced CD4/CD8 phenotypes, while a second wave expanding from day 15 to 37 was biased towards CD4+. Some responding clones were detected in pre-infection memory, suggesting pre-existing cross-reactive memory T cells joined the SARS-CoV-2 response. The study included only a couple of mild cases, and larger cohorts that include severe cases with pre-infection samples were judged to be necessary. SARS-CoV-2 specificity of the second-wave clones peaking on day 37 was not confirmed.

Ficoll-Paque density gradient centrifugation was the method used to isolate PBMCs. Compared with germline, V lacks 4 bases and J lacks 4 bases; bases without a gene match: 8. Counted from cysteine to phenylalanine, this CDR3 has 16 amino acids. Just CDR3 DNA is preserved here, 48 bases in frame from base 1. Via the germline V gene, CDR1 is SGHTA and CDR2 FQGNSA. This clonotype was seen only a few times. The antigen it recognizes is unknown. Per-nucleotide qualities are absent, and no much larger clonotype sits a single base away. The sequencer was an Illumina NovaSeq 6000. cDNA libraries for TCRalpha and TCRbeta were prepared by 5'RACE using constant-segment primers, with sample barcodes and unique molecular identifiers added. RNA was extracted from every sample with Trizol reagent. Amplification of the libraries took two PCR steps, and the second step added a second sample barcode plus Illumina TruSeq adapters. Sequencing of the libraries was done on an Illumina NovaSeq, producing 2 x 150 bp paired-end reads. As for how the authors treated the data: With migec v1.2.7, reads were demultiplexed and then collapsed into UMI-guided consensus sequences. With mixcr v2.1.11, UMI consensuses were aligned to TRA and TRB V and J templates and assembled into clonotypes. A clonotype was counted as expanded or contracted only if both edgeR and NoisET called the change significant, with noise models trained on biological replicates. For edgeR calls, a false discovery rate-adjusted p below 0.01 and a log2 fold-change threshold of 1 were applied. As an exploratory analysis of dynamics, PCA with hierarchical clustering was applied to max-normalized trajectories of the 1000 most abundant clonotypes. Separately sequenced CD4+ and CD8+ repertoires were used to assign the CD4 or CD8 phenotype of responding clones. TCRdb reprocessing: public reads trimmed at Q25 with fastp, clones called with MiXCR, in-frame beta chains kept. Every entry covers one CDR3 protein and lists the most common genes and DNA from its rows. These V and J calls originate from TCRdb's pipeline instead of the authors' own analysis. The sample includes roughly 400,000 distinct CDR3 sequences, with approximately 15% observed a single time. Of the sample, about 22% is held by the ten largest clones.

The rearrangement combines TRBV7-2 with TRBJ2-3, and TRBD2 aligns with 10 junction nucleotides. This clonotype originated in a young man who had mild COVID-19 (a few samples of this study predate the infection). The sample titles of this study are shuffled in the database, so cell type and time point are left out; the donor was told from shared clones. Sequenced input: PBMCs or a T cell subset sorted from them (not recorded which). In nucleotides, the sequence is TGTGCCAGCAGCTCCACCCTAGCGGGGGAGGCAGATACGCAGTATTTT. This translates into CASSSTLAGEADTQYF.